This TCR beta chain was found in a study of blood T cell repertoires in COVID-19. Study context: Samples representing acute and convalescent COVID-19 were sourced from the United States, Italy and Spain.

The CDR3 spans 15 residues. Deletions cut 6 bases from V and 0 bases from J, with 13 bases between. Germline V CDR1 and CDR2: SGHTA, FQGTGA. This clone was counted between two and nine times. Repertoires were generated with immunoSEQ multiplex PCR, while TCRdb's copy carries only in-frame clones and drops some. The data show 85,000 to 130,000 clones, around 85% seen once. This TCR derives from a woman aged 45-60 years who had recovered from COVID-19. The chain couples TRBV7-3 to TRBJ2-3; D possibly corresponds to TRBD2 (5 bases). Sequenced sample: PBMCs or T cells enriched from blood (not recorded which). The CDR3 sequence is CASSRGRASTDTQYF. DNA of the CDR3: TGTGCCAGCAGTCGCGGGCGGGCTAGCACAGATACGCAGTATTTT.